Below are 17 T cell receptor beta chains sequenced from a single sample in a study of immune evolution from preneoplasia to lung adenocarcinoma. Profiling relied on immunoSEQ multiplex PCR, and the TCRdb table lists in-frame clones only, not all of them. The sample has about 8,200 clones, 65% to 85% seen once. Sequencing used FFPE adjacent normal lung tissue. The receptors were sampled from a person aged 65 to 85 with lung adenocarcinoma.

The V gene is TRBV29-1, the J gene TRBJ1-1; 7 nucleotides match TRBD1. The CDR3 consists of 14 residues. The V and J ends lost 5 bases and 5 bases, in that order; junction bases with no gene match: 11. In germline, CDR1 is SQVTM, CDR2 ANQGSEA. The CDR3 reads CSVYGVRGSTEAFF. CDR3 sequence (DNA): TGCAGCGTTTATGGGGTCAGGGGGAGTACTGAAGCTTTCTTT.

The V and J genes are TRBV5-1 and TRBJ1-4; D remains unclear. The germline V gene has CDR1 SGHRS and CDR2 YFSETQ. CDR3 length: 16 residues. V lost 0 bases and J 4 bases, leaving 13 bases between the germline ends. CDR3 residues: CASSLDLGRLNEKLFF. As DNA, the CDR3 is TGCGCCAGCAGCTTGGATTTGGGGAGACTTAATGAAAAACTGTTTTTT.

DNA of the CDR3: TGTGCCTGGAGTTTCCAGTGGGGGGCGAACACCGGGGAGCTGTTTTTT. This encodes CAWSFQWGANTGELFF. The chain combines TRBV30 with TRBJ2-2; D may be TRBD2 (6 bases). V gave up 2 bases and J gave up 0 bases, with 13 bases separating them. CDR1 and CDR2 (germline): GTSNPN, SVGIG (reference sequence). The CDR3 runs 16 residues.

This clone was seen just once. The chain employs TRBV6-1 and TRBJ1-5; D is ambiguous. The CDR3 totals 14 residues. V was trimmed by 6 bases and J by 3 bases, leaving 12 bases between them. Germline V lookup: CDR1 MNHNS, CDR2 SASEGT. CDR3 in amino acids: CASRSGVDNQPQHF. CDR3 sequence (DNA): TGTGCCAGCAGGAGCGGGGTCGACAATCAGCCCCAGCATTTT.

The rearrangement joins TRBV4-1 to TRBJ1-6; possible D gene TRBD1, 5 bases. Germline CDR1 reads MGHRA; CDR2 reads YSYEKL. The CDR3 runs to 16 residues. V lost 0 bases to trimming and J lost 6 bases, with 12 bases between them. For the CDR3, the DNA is TGCGCCAGCAGCCAAGATACTGCAGGGCGTAATTCACCCCTCCACTTT. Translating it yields CASSQDTAGRNSPLHF.

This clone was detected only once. The CDR3 sequence is CASSPERGQGGSPLHF. The CDR3 nucleotides are TGTGCCAGCAGTCCCGAAAGGGGGCAAGGGGGTTCACCCCTCCACTTT. The chain joins TRBV27 to TRBJ1-6; 7 bases are shared with TRBD1. There are 16 residues in the CDR3. From germline, CDR1 is MNHEY and CDR2 SMNVEV (reference sequence). The V segment lost 5 bases and the J segment 9 bases; nucleotides outside the gene matches: 13.

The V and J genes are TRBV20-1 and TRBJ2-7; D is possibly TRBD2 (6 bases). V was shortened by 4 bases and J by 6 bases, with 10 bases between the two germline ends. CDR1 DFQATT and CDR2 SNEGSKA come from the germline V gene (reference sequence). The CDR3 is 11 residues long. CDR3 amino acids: CSAKLAAEQYF. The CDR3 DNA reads TGCAGTGCTAAACTAGCTGCCGAGCAGTACTTC.

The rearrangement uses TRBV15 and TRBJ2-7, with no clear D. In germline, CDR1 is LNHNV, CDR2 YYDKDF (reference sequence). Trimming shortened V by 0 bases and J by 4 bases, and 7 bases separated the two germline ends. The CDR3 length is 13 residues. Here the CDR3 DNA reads TGTGCCACCAGCAGAGATCTTGCGTACGAGCAGTACTTC. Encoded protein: CATSRDLAYEQYF.

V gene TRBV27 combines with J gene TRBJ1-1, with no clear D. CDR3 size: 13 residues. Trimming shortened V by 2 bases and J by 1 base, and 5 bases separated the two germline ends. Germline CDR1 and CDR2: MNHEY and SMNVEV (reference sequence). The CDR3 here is CASSLMENTEAFF. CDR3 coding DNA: TGTGCCAGCAGTTTAATGGAGAACACTGAAGCTTTCTTT.

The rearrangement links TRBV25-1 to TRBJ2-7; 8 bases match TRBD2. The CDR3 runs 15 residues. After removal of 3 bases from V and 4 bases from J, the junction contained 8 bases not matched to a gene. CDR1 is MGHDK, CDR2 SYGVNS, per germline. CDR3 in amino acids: CASSEGLVEGYEQYF. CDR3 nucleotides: TGTGCCAGCAGTGAGGGACTAGTCGAAGGATACGAGCAGTACTTC.

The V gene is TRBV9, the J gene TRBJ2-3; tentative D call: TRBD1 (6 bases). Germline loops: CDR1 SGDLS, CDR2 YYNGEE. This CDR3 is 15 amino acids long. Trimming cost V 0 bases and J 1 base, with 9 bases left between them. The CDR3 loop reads CASSVGQVGTDTQYF. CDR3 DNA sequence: TGTGCCAGCAGCGTAGGACAGGTTGGCACAGATACGCAGTATTTT.

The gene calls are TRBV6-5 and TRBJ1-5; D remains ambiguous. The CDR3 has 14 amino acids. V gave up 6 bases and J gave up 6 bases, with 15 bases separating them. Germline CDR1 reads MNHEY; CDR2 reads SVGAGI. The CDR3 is CASRVTQVAQPQHF. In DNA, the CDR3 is TGTGCCAGCAGGGTTACCCAGGTGGCTCAGCCCCAGCATTTT.

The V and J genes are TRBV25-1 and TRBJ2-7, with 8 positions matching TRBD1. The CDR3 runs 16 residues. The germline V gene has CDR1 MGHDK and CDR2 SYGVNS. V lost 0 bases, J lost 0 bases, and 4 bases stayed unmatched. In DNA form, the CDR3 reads TGTGCCAGCAGTGAATATATAACAGGGGGCTCCTACGAGCAGTACTTC. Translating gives CASSEYITGGSYEQYF.

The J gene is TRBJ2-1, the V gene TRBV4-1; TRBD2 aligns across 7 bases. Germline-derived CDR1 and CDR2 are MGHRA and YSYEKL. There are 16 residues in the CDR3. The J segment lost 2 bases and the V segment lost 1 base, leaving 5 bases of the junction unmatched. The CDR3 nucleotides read TGCGCCAGCAGCCAAGGGCGGGGGTCAACCTACAATGAGCAGTTCTTC. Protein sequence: CASSQGRGSTYNEQFF.

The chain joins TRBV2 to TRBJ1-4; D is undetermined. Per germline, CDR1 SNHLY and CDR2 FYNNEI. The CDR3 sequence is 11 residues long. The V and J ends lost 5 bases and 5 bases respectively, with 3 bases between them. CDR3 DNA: TGTGCCAGCAGTTCAAATGAAAAACTGTTTTTT. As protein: CASSSNEKLFF.

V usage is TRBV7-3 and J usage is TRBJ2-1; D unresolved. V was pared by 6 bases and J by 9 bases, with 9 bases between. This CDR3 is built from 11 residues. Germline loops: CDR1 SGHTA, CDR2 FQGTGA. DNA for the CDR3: TGTGCCAGCAGGCCGAAATCTGAGCAGTTCTTC. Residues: CASRPKSEQFF.

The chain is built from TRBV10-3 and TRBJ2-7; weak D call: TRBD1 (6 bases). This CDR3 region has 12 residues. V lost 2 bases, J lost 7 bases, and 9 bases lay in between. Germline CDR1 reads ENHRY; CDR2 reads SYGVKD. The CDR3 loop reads CAISEAGQEQYF. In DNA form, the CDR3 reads TGTGCCATCAGTGAGGCAGGACAGGAGCAGTACTTC.